Listed here are 6 T cell receptor beta chains from one sample, sequenced in a study of blood T cells in healthy people across ages. Sample-barcoded 5' priming and a J-beta primer mix drove a second PCR of about 6 to 12 cycles. TCRdb reanalysed the 5' RACE reads using MiXCR and keeps one entry per CDR3 protein. The sample has around 1,100,000 distinct CDR3 sequences; roughly two fifths are singletons. The source material was blood. All receptors derive from a man in his late teens or twenties in good health.

Concerning this clonotype: With a much larger clone just one base away, this may be a read error. The chain links TRBV6-1 to TRBJ1-5; D gene ambiguous. The CDR3 loop spans 15 amino acids. Germline V gives CDR1 MNHNS, CDR2 SASEGT. CDR3 nucleotide sequence: TGTGCCAGCAGTGACAGGAGATATAGCGATCAGCCCCAGCATTTT. Translation gives CASSDRRYSDQPQHF.

The CDR3, as DNA: TGCAGCGTTGAACCTAGGGGAGTAGAGGAGACCCAGTACTTC. This gives the protein CSVEPRGVEETQYF. The chain links TRBV29-1 to TRBJ2-5; TRBD1 or TRBD2 may be the D gene (5 bases each). CDR3 length equals 14 residues. V was shortened by 2 bases and J by 5 bases, with 15 bases between the two germline ends. Germline V gene sequence: CDR1 SQVTM, CDR2 ANQGSEA.

The chain couples TRBV7-6 to TRBJ2-1; D ambiguous. Looked up from germline, CDR1 is SGHVS and CDR2 is FNYEAQ. The CDR3 is 13 amino acids. V lost 0 bases and J lost 7, with 7 bases in between. The CDR3 DNA follows: TGTGCCAGCAGCTTAGCGGCTATTAATGAGCAGTTCTTC. It codes for CASSLAAINEQFF.

V gene TRBV12-3 or TRBV12-4 combines with J gene TRBJ1-1, with D hard to call. V was pared by 6 bases and J by 1 base, with 12 bases between. The CDR3 contains 14 residues. The CDR3 DNA is TGTGCCAGCAGATACCGGGAAAAGAACACTGAAGCTTTCTTT. Translating gives CASRYREKNTEAFF.

There are a few counts of this clonotype. The chain joins TRBV20-1 to TRBJ2-3; 8 positions agree with TRBD2. The ends lost 3 bases at V and 0 bases at J; junction bases unmatched: 2. Per germline, CDR1 DFQATT and CDR2 SNEGSKA (reference sequence). This CDR3 comprises 14 residues. Here the CDR3 reads CSASGLASTDTQYF. In DNA, the CDR3 is TGCAGTGCTAGCGGACTAGCTAGCACAGATACGCAGTATTTT.

The table lists this clonotype with a few counts. V usage is TRBV9 and J usage is TRBJ2-3; 9 positions match TRBD2. Germline CDR1 is SGDLS and CDR2 is YYNGEE. V trimming: 0 bases; J trimming: 4 bases; junction bases outside the gene matches: 6. This CDR3 contains 16 residues. CDR3 sequence: CASSVGSSGAADTQYF. As DNA, the CDR3 is TGTGCCAGCAGCGTAGGATCTAGCGGGGCAGCAGATACGCAGTATTTT.